This T cell receptor (beta chain) emerged from a study of cytomegalovirus exposure and HLA in healthy donors. Study-level results: Rarity marked most TCR sequences, yet some public TCRs occurred in many donors. In vitro work confirmed that three CMV-associated chains recognize CMV antigens. Researchers reported in a later analysis that a missense DCLRE1C variant was tied to TCR beta V- and J-gene trimming.

The germline V gene encodes CDR1 SGDLS and CDR2 YYNGEE. Trimming shortened V by 0 bases and J by 1 base, and 4 bases separated the two germline ends. The CDR3 is made up of 13 amino acids. The study ran its PCR with 60 Vbeta and 13 Jbeta primers. The protocol was immunoSEQ multiplex PCR, while the TCRdb copy is restricted to in-frame clones and leaves out a portion. This sample has about 200,000 clones, with around 83% found just once. In its sample, this clone was seen once. Antigen specificity is unknown. The receptor was derived from a woman between 50 and 59 years old in good health and CMV-seropositive. The chain joins TRBV9 to TRBJ1-1; no clear D. Sequencing was performed on PBMCs. The CDR3 DNA sequence: TGTGCCAGCAGCGTAGACTGGAACACTGAAGCTTTCTTT. It specifies CASSVDWNTEAFF.